This T cell receptor (beta chain) was profiled in a study of early T cells in non-severe SARS-CoV-2 infection. After removal of 4 bases from V and 5 bases from J, the junction contained 7 bases not matched to a gene. The germline CDR1 and CDR2 sequences are SGHVS and FQNEAQ. This CDR3 contains 17 residues. In TCRdb, the 5' RACE reads were re-called with MiXCR into one record per CDR3 protein. The sample includes 55,000 to 65,000 distinct CDR3 sequences, roughly a tenth of them seen just once. The receptor was derived from an adult who was a healthcare worker with PCR-confirmed SARS-CoV-2 infection or an uninfected control (not recorded which). The sequenced sample consisted of whole blood. This rearrangement joins TRBV7-8 to TRBJ2-5; 16 nucleotides line up with TRBD2. The CDR3 DNA reads as TGTGCCAGCAGCTCGGGACTAGCGGGAGGGCCAAGGGAGACCCAGTACTTC. The encoded protein is CASSSGLAGGPRETQYF.